The next 24 T cell receptor beta chains were all read from a single sample in a study of post-analysis software for immune sequencing data. Findings and limits, study-wide: Relative to controls, patients had about 5 TRBV segments at higher frequency, with TRBV5-6, TRBV5-1 and TRBV20-1 among these.

Each TCR beta cDNA library carried unique molecular identifiers. Via MiXCR, TCRdb re-called the PCR reads, giving one row per CDR3 protein. The table has about 200,000 distinct CDR3 sequences, over 25% seen once. For these receptors, no antigen is known. Material for sequencing was blood. These receptors were collected from a girl aged 2-17 years with multiple sclerosis.

This clonotype was picked up many times. The chain couples TRBV7-8 to TRBJ2-7; D unresolved. Between the trimmed V and J ends, which lost 1 base and 5 bases, there was a span of 6 bases. The CDR3 extends over 12 amino acids. CDR1 is SGHVS and CDR2 is FQNEAQ in the germline V gene. CDR3 loop: CASSLGLHEQYF. The CDR3 bases are TGTGCCAGCAGCTTAGGGCTCCACGAGCAGTACTTC.

The count of this clonotype is one. DNA for the CDR3: TGTGCCAGCAGTCTCCTCGGGGTAGCGGGGTATTTCAATGAGCAGTTCTTC. This gives the protein CASSLLGVAGYFNEQFF. This chain connects TRBV27 to TRBJ2-1; 8 bases fit TRBD2. The CDR3 length is 17 residues. V shed 5 bases, J shed 6 bases, and the junction held 15 bases outside the gene matches. The germline V gene encodes CDR1 MNHEY and CDR2 SMNVEV (reference sequence).

As for this clonotype: A much larger clonotype is one base distant, so this may be a read error. The chain carries TRBV5-1 and TRBJ2-5, with D perhaps matching TRBD2 (5 bases). Deletions cut 4 bases from V and 11 bases from J, with 24 bases between. CDR1 and CDR2 from the germline V gene are SGHRS and YFSETQ. The CDR3 has 15 residues. This chain's CDR3 is CASSTTAASGLEQYF. CDR3 nucleotides: TGCGCCAGCAGCACCACGGCGGCCAGCGGCCTGGAGCAGTACTTC.

The rearrangement joins TRBV9 to TRBJ2-7; TRBD2 aligns across 10 bases. Unmatched junction bases numbered 6, after V lost 4 bases and J lost 2 bases. This CDR3 region has 15 residues. Germline lookup yields CDR1 SGDLS and CDR2 YYNGEE. CDR3 in DNA: TGTGCCAGCAGCATCGGACTAGCGGATACCTACGAGCAGTACTTC. Protein sequence: CASSIGLADTYEQYF.

The gene calls are TRBV29-1 and TRBJ2-7; 10 nucleotides agree with TRBD1. Germline V gives CDR1 SQVTM, CDR2 ANQGSEA. This CDR3 has 12 residues. V shed 7 bases, J shed 4 bases, and the junction held 4 bases outside the gene matches. The CDR3 DNA follows: TGCAGCGGTGGGACAGGGGAATACGAGCAGTACTTC. Translation: CSGGTGEYEQYF.

Ten or more counts support this clonotype. The CDR3 nucleotides are TGTGCCAGCAGCCAAGATAGGAGCTTCATGGCGACCCAGTACTTC. Its protein product is CASSQDRSFMATQYF. The gene calls are TRBV3-1 and TRBJ2-5; D call uncertain. CDR3 length equals 15 residues. V lost 0 bases to trimming and J lost 7 bases, with 15 bases between them. The germline CDR1 and CDR2 sequences are LGHDT and YNNKEL (reference sequence).

This clonotype was counted at least ten times. The CDR3 DNA is TGTGCCAGCAGCCAACATGGGGCCTACGAGCAGTACTTC. As protein: CASSQHGAYEQYF. The rearrangement uses TRBV11-2 and TRBJ2-7; D is undetermined. Germline loops: CDR1 SGHAT, CDR2 FQNNGV. The CDR3 totals 13 residues. V was pared by 5 bases and J by 2 bases, with 10 bases between.

This clonotype was seen ten or more times. The chain has TRBV10-2 and TRBJ2-7, with D possibly called TRBD1 or TRBD2 (5 bases each). The CDR3 is 12 amino acids. Germline V gene lookup returns CDR1 WSHSY and CDR2 SAAADI. V gave up 7 bases and J gave up 0 bases, with 7 bases separating them. The CDR3 DNA sequence: TGCGCCAGCATGGGGGTCTCCTACGAGCAGTACTTC. Translating it yields CASMGVSYEQYF.

This chain connects TRBV2 to TRBJ1-1; TRBD1 is a possible D gene (6 bases). From germline, CDR1 is SNHLY and CDR2 FYNNEI. CDR3 length: 16 amino acids. V was shortened by 7 bases and J by 2 bases, with 20 bases between the two germline ends. Written as DNA, the CDR3 is TGTGCCAGCACCGGACTCCTGGACAGAGACAACACTGAAGCTTTCTTT. This sequence encodes CASTGLLDRDNTEAFF.

This clonotype was seen repeatedly, ten times or more. The chain employs TRBV20-1 and TRBJ2-1; 11 nucleotides agree with TRBD2. Germline CDR1 DFQATT, CDR2 SNEGSKA (reference sequence). The CDR3 contains 14 residues. The V gene end was trimmed by 2 bases and the J gene end by 6 bases; junction bases not matched to a gene: 3. CDR3 in amino acids: CSARSTSGSNEQFF. As DNA, the CDR3 is TGCAGTGCTAGATCCACTAGCGGGAGCAATGAGCAGTTCTTC.

J is TRBJ2-7 and V is TRBV6-1, with 8 bases that match TRBD2. The germline gives CDR1 MNHNS, CDR2 SASEGT. CDR3 length: 16 residues. J gave up 6 bases and V 7 bases, and 17 bases lay outside the gene matches. This chain's CDR3 is CASNNPGGQVSTEQYF. The CDR3 DNA reads as TGTGCCAGCAACAACCCGGGGGGGCAAGTCTCAACCGAGCAGTACTTC.

On this clonotype: With a much larger clone just one base away, this may be a read error. The chain joins TRBV9 to TRBJ2-7, with 8 bases aligning to TRBD2. This CDR3 has 15 amino acids. CDR1 is SGDLS and CDR2 is YYNGEE in the germline V gene. DNA for the CDR3: TGTGCCAGCAACGTAGACAGCGGGGGCTGGGACGAGCAGTACTTC. Translation gives CASNVDSGGWDEQYF.

This clonotype was picked up a small number of times. The conserved phenylalanine or tryptophan is not found at the CDR3 terminus, so this likely reflects a read error. The chain recombines TRBV5-1 with TRBJ2-7, with 10 bases identical to TRBD1. The CDR3 spans 15 residues. Germline lookup yields CDR1 SGHRS and CDR2 YFSETQ. V gave up 2 bases and J gave up 1 base; unmatched junction bases: 3. This chain's CDR3 is CASSFRTGGSYEQYC. The CDR3 DNA reads as TGCGCCAGCAGCTTTCGGACAGGGGGTTCCTACGAGCAGTACTGC.

This clonotype was seen only a few times. The chain carries TRBV20-1 and TRBJ1-1; D is ambiguous. From germline, CDR1 is DFQATT and CDR2 SNEGSKA (reference sequence). Trimming shortened V by 5 bases and J by 3 bases, and 10 bases separated the two germline ends. CDR3 length: 12 amino acids. DNA of the CDR3: TGCAGTGCTGCCCGGGTGGACACTGAAGCTTTCTTT. Amino acids: CSAARVDTEAFF.

This clonotype came up a few times. This chain uses TRBV14 with TRBJ2-4, with 7 nucleotides matching TRBD1. Trimming at V came to 1 base and at J to 6 bases, leaving 3 bases not matched to a gene. There are 14 residues in the CDR3. Germline-derived CDR1 and CDR2 are SGHDN and FVKESK. In nucleotides, the CDR3 is TGTGCCAGCAGCCAAGGTTGGGACAGAAACATTCAGTACTTC. Amino acid sequence: CASSQGWDRNIQYF.

The chain uses TRBV2 and TRBJ2-7, with D possibly being TRBD2 (6 bases). CDR3 length: 15 amino acids. V lost 1 base and J 5 bases, leaving 15 bases between the germline ends. Per germline, CDR1 SNHLY and CDR2 FYNNEI. Here the CDR3 reads CASSEVGGRGHEQYF. The CDR3 coding sequence is TGTGCCAGCAGTGAAGTCGGAGGGAGAGGCCACGAGCAGTACTTC.

This chain connects TRBV10-1 to TRBJ2-1; the match to TRBD2 covers 10 bases. With 6 bases clipped from V and 6 bases from J, the junction kept 5 bases outside the gene matches. Per the germline V gene, CDR1 is WNHNN and CDR2 is SYGVQD (reference sequence). The CDR3 is made up of 14 amino acids. The CDR3 DNA follows: TGCGCCAGCAGGGAAAGCGGGAGGGTCAATGAGCAGTTCTTC. Its translation is CASRESGRVNEQFF.

As to this clonotype: A much more abundant neighbour one base away suggests this may be a read error. The J gene is TRBJ2-7, the V gene TRBV3-1; weak D call: TRBD2 (5 bases). CDR3 length equals 16 residues. Germline values: CDR1 LGHDT, CDR2 YNNKEL (reference sequence). DNA for the CDR3: TGTGCCAGCAGCCAAGGTCTATCGGACTGGCAAGAGACCCAGTGCTTC. It specifies CASSQGLSDWQETQCF.

This clonotype occurred many times. CDR3 DNA sequence: TGTGCCAGCAGCTTAATGCCGGGGCGAGAGACCCAGTACTTC. Translation: CASSLMPGRETQYF. This chain links TRBV7-3 with TRBJ2-5; D is tentatively TRBD1 or TRBD2 (5 bases each). V gave up 1 base and J gave up 4 bases, with 10 bases separating them. The CDR3 extends over 14 amino acids. The germline gives CDR1 SGHTA, CDR2 FQGTGA.

This clonotype was detected only a few times. One end of the junction fails to match germline, which may point to a read error. This chain uses TRBV5-4 with TRBJ1-6; the match to TRBD1 covers 7 bases. The CDR3 is 16 amino acids. Germline V lookup: CDR1 SGHNT, CDR2 YYREEE (reference sequence). The CDR3 DNA reads as TGTGCCAGCAGCAGTCGACAGGGACGGACGAATTCACCCCCCCACTTT. It codes for CASSSRQGRTNSPPHF. The full variable domain, its missing parts supplied by reference TRBV5-4 and TRBJ1-6, is ETGVTQSPTHLIKTRGQQVTLRCSSQSGHNTVSWYQQALGQGPQFIFQYYREEENGRGNFPPRFSGLQFPNYSSELNVNALELDDSALYLCASSSRQGRTNSPPHFGNGTRLTVT.

This clonotype was seen only a few times. J is TRBJ2-7 and V is TRBV5-1; D not resolved. Trimming stripped 4 bases from V and 4 bases from J, with 6 bases between. Germline loops: CDR1 SGHRS, CDR2 YFSETQ. This CDR3 is 11 amino acids long. CDR3 protein: CASSTEYEQYF. CDR3 nucleotide sequence: TGCGCCAGCAGCACAGAATACGAGCAGTACTTC.

The DNA for the CDR3 is TGTGCCAGCAGTTACAACACGGACGGTAACTATGGCTACACCTTC. Its protein product is CASSYNTDGNYGYTF. The chain combines TRBV6-5 with TRBJ1-2; unclear D gene. The germline V and J ends were trimmed by 2 bases and 1 base, with 11 bases remaining between them. The length of the CDR3 is 15 residues. Germline CDR1 MNHEY, CDR2 SVGAGI.

In this sample, this clonotype turned up many times. V usage is TRBV5-1 and J usage is TRBJ2-1; 8 bases agree with TRBD1. Unmatched junction bases numbered 8, after V lost 4 bases and J lost 5 bases. Germline V gene lookup returns CDR1 SGHRS and CDR2 YFSETQ. This CDR3 region has 15 residues. CDR3 sequence (DNA): TGCGCCAGCAGCCACGGACAGGGAGTGAACAATGAGCAGTTCTTC. Residues: CASSHGQGVNNEQFF.

This clonotype was picked up a small number of times. The chain couples TRBV7-2 to TRBJ2-2; 9 bases line up with TRBD1. From germline, CDR1 is SGHTA and CDR2 FQGNSA. V shed 4 bases and J 6 bases; nucleotides not matched to a gene: 6. This CDR3 comprises 15 residues. The CDR3 DNA is TGTGCCAGCAGCTCCGGGACAGGGTTTCCCGGGGAGCTGTTTTTT. Encoded protein: CASSSGTGFPGELFF.